This entry lists 7 T cell receptor beta chains sequenced from one sample in a study of T cell responses to AZD1222 COVID-19 vaccine. Assay used: immunoSEQ multiplex PCR; TCRdb lists only in-frame clones, some missing. In the table there are about 180,000 clones, approximately 94% of which are singletons. The source material was peripheral blood, sampled 28 days after the second AZD1222 dose. Receptors were obtained from an adult who received the AZD1222 COVID-19 vaccine.

This clone was observed once. The chain employs TRBV16 and TRBJ1-3; TRBD1 is a possible D gene (5 bases). The CDR3 length is 16 residues. V was pared by 0 bases and J by 6 bases, with 15 bases between. Germline V CDR1 and CDR2: KGHSY, FQNENV. As DNA, the CDR3 is TGTGCCAGCAGCCAATCCCCCCCGGGGCAGCTAAACACCATATATTTT. This sequence encodes CASSQSPPGQLNTIYF.

This rearrangement joins TRBV28 to TRBJ1-2; possible D gene TRBD1, 5 bases. CDR1 is MDHEN and CDR2 is SYDVKM in the germline V gene. This CDR3 is 13 amino acids long. Trimming removed 5 bases from V and 4 bases from J, with 11 bases in between. DNA for the CDR3: TGTGCCAGCAGTCGGGGGGGTTTCTATGGCTACACCTTC. Amino acids: CASSRGGFYGYTF.

The V call is TRBV5-1, the J call TRBJ2-1, with a possible D match to TRBD2 (5 bases). V was cut by 1 base and J by 0 bases, with 14 bases left in between. The CDR3 extends over 17 amino acids. Looked up from germline, CDR1 is SGHRS and CDR2 is YFSETQ. CDR3 DNA: TGCGCCAGCAGCTTGTCGTTGTCTGGGAGCTCCTACAATGAGCAGTTCTTC. Translated, it gives CASSLSLSGSSYNEQFF.

The rearrangement links TRBV5-1 to TRBJ1-3, with D tentatively TRBD1 (5 bases). Trimming stripped 1 base from V and 0 bases from J, with 11 bases between. The CDR3 has 16 residues. The germline V gene encodes CDR1 SGHRS and CDR2 YFSETQ. The CDR3 spells CASSLSFQGSGNTIYF. Here the CDR3 DNA reads TGCGCCAGCAGCTTGTCGTTCCAGGGCTCTGGAAACACCATATATTTT.

The rearrangement joins TRBV19 to TRBJ1-1, with a tentative D call TRBD1 (6 bases). Trimming cost V 3 bases and J 1 base, with 12 bases left between them. This CDR3 spans 15 amino acids. Germline V gene lookup returns CDR1 LNHDA and CDR2 SQIVND (reference sequence). The CDR3 spells CASSITDRANTEAFF. The CDR3 nucleotides are TGTGCCAGTAGTATTACGGACAGAGCGAACACTGAAGCTTTCTTT.

The chain recombines TRBV27 with TRBJ1-2, with D possibly being TRBD1 (6 bases). CDR1 is MNHEY, CDR2 SMNVEV, per germline (reference sequence). The CDR3 contains 14 residues. The V end lost 2 bases, the J end lost 4 bases, and 11 bases lay between the germline ends. In DNA, the CDR3 is TGTGCCAGCAGTTTAGTCGGGGGCTCCTATGGCTACACCTTC. Its translation: CASSLVGGSYGYTF.

The gene calls are TRBV7-2 and TRBJ2-7, with D tentatively TRBD1 (5 bases). V was cut by 8 bases and J by 0 bases, with 8 bases left in between. The CDR3 totals 12 residues. Germline CDR1 and CDR2: SGHTA and FQGNSA. The DNA for the CDR3 is TGTGCCAGCGGGGCGGTCTCCTACGAGCAGTACTTC. Translation gives CASGAVSYEQYF.